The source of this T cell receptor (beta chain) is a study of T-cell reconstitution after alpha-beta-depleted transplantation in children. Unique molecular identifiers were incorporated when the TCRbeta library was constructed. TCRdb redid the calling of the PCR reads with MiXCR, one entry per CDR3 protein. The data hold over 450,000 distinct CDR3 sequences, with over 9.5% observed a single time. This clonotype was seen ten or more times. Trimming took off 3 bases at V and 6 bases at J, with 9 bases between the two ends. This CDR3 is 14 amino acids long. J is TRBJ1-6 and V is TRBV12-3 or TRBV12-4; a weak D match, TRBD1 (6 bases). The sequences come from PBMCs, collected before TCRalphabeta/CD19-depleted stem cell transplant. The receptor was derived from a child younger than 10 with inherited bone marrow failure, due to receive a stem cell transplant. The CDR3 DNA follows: TGTGCCAGCAGTTTGAAGGGGGGTAATTCACCCCTCCACTTT. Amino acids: CASSLKGGNSPLHF.